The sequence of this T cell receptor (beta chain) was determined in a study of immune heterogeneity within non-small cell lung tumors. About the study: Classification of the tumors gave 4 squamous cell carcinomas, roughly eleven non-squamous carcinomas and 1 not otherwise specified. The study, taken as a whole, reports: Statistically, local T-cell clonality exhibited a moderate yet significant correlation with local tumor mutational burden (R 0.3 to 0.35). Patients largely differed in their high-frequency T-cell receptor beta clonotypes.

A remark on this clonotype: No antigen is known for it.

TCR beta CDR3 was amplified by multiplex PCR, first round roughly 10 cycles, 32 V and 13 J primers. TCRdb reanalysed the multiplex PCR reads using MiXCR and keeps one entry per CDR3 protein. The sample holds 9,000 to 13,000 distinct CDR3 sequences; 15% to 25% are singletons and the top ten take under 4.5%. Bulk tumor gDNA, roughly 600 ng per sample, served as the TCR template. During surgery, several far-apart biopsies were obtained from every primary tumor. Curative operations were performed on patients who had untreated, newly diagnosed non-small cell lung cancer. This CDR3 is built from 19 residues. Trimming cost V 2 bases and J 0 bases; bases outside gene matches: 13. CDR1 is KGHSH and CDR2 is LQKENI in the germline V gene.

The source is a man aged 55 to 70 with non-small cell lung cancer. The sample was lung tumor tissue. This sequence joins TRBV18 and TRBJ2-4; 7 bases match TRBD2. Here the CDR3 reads CASSPFASGVGAAKNIQYF. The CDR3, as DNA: TGTGCCAGCTCACCATTCGCCAGCGGGGTTGGGGCAGCCAAAAACATTCAGTACTTC.